One TCR beta chain is described in this entry. Trimming took off 1 base at V and 4 bases at J, with 8 bases between the two ends. The CDR3 has 14 residues. CDR1 and CDR2 from the germline V gene are SEHNR and FQNEAQ (reference sequence). Seattle-derived patients entered the study during active infection and were followed longitudinally. These data belong to a study of blood T cell repertoires in COVID-19. Study summary: Collection of acute and convalescent COVID-19 samples took place in the United States, Italy and Spain. PBMCs, B-cell-depleted T cells, or T cells provided the cDNA or gDNA that made up the material.

Sequenced by immunoSEQ multiplex PCR; TCRdb stores in-frame clones only, minus some. Of approximately 300,000 clones in the sample, about 85% were seen once. V and J are TRBV7-9 and TRBJ2-1; D unresolved. This sequence was found in a human donor with COVID-19, enrolled during active disease. The donor label of this sample is uncertain. The source material was peripheral blood. The CDR3 nucleotides read TGTGCCAGCAGCTTAGAAAATCGGTACAATGAGCAGTTCTTC. Protein: CASSLENRYNEQFF.